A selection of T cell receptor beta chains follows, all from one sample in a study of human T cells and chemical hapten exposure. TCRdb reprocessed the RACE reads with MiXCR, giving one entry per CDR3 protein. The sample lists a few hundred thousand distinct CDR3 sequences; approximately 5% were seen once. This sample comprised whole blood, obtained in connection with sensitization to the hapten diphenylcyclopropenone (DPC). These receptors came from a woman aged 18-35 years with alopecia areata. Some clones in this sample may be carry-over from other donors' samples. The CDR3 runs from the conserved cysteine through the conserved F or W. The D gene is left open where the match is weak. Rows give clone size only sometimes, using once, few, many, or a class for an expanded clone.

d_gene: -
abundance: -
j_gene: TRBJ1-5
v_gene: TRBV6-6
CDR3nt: TGTGCCAGCAGTTACTACGGGTTGAATCAGCCCCAGCATTTT
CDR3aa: CASSYYGLNQPQHF

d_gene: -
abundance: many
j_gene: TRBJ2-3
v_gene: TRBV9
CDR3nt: TGTGCCAGCAGCGTGGCTTTAAGTACAGCTAGCACAGATACGCAGTATTTT
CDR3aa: CASSVALSTASTDTQYF

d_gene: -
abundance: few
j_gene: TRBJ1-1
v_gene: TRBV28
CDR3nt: TGTGCCAGCAGTTTAAACAGGCGCACTGAAGCTTTCTTT
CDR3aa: CASSLNRRTEAFF

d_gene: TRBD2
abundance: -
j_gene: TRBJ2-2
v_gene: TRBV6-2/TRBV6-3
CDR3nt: TGTGCCACCTCGGGACTAGCGGCGAACACCGGGGAGCTGTTTTTT
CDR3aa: CATSGLAANTGELFF

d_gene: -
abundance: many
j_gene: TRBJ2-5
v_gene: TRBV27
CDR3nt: TGTGCCAGCAGTTTAAGGGGTCCCGGGTTTGGCGCCAACCAAGAGACCCAGTACTTC
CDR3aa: CASSLRGPGFGANQETQYF

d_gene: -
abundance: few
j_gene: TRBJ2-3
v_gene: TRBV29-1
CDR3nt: TGCAGCGTTGAAGATCGGCTAGCCCAAGATACGCAGTATTTT
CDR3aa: CSVEDRLAQDTQYF

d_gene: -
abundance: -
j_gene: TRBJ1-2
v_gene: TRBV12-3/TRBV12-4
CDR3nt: TGTGCCAGCAGTTTTAAGCCAACCCATGGCTACACCTTC
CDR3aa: CASSFKPTHGYTF

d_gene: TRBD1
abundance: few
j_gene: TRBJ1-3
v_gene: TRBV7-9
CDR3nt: TGTGCCAGCAGCCAAGAGGGCAGGGGGCCTGGAAACACCATATATTTT
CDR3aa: CASSQEGRGPGNTIYF

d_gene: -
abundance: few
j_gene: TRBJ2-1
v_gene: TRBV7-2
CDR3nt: TGTGCCAGCAGCAGTGACAGGTCCTACAATGAGCAGTTCTTC
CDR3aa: CASSSDRSYNEQFF

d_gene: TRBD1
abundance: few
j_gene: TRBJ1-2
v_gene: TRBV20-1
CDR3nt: TGCAGTGCTTCCCCGGGATTCGACAGGGGGAAAGGCTACACCTTC
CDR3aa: CSASPGFDRGKGYTF

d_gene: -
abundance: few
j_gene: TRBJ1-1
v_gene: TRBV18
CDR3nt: TGTGCCAGCTCACCCCTGACTGTAACAGTCACTGAAGCTTTCTTT
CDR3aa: CASSPLTVTVTEAFF

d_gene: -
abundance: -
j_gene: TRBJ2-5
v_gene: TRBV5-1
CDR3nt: TGCGCCAGCAGCTTGGTTGGCGGCCCCCAAGAGACCCAGTACTTC
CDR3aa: CASSLVGGPQETQYF

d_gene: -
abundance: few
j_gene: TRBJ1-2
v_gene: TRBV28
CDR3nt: TGTGCCAGCAGTTTATCTCAGTTTTATGGCTACACCTTC
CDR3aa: CASSLSQFYGYTF

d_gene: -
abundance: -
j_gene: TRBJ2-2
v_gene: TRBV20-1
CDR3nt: TGCAGTGCCACTAGAGCCGGGGAGCTGTTTTTT
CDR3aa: CSATRAGELFF

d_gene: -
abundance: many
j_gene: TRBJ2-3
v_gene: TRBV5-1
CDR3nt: TGCGCCAGCAGGAACGGTCTGAGGGGCCCAGATACGCAGTATTTT
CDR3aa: CASRNGLRGPDTQYF

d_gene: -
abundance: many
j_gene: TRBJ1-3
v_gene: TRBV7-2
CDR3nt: TGTGCCAGCAGTTTAAACTTTGGGATCGGACAGACTGGAAACACCATATATTTT
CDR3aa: CASSLNFGIGQTGNTIYF

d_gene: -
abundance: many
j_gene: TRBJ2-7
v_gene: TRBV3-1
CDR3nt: TGTGCCAGCAGCCTTCTTCCGGGGAAGGGCGAGCAGTACTTC
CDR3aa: CASSLLPGKGEQYF

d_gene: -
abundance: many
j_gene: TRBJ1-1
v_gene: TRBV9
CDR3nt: TGTGCCAGCAGCCCAGTTTTTCAAAAAGAGGCGACTGAAGCTTTCTTT
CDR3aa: CASSPVFQKEATEAFF

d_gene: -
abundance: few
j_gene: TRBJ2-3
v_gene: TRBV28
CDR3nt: TGTGCCAGCAGTTTATCTTCCGGCTCAGATACGCAGTATTTT
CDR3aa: CASSLSSGSDTQYF

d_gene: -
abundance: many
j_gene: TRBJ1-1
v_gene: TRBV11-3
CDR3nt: TGTGCCAGCAGCTTAGGGGGGGTGAACACTGAAGCTTTCTTT
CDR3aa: CASSLGGVNTEAFF

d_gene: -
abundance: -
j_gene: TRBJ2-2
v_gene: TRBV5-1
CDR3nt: TGCGCCAGCAGCTTCACGGGCGGGGATTTAGCCGGGGAGCTGTTTTTT
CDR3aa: CASSFTGGDLAGELFF

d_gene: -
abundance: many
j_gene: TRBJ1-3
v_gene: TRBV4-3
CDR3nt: TGCGCCAGCAGCCGTGATTTCGTGGGAGGAAACACCATATATTTT
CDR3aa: CASSRDFVGGNTIYF

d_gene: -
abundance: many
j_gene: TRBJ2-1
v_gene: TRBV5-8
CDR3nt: TGTGCCAGCAGCTTTATAGGGGGTGAGCAGTTCTTC
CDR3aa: CASSFIGGEQFF

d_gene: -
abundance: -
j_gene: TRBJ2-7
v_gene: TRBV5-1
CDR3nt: TGCGCCAGCAGGCCAAGGGCGGGGCGGAGCGAGCAGTACTTC
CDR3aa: CASRPRAGRSEQYF

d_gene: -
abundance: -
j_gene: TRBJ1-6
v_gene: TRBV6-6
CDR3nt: TGTGCCAACTCAGAAGAGGGCAATTCACCCCTCCACTTT
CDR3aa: CANSEEGNSPLHF

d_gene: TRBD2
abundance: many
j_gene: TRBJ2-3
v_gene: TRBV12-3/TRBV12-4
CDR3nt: TGTGCCAGCAGCCCATTTAGCGGGGGGCCAGATACGCAGTATTTT
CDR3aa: CASSPFSGGPDTQYF

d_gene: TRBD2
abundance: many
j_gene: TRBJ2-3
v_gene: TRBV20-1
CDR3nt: TGCAGTGCTGATAAGACTAGCGGGGGGGAAGATACGCAGTATTTT
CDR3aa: CSADKTSGGEDTQYF

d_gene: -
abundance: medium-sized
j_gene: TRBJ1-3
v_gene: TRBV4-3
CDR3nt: TGCGCCAGCAGCCAACTGGGGGACTCTGGAAACACCATATATTTT
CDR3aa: CASSQLGDSGNTIYF

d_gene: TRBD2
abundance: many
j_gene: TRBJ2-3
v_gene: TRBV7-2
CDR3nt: TGTGCCAGCAGCCTAATACCTAGCGGGGTCACAGATACGCAGTATTTT
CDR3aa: CASSLIPSGVTDTQYF

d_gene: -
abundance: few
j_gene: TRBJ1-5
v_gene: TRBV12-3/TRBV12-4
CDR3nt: TGTGCCAGCAGTACAGGGTCGGACCAGCCCCAGCATTTT
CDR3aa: CASSTGSDQPQHF

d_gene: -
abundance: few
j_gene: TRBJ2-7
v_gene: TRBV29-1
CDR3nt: TGCAGCGTGGCAATCAGGGGCTACGAGCAGTACTTC
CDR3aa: CSVAIRGYEQYF

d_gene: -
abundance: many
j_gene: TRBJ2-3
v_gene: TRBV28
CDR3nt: TGTGCCAGCAGTCAGGGGCCCTTGAATACGCAGTATTTT
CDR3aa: CASSQGPLNTQYF

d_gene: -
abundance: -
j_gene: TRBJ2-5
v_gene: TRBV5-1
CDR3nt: TGCGCCAGCAGCTTGGGGGAATTAGAGACCCAGTACTTC
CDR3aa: CASSLGELETQYF

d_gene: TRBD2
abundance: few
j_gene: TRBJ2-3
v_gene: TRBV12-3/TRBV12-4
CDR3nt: TGTGCCAGCAGTTTAGCCCGCGGGTTACTAGCGGGGGATCAAAGCACAGATACGCAGTATTTT
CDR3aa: CASSLARGLLAGDQSTDTQYF

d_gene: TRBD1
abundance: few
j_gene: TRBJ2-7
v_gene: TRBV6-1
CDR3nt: TGTGCCAGCAGTGGGAGAGGGTCCGGGACAGTTGCCTACGAGCAGTACTTC
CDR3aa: CASSGRGSGTVAYEQYF

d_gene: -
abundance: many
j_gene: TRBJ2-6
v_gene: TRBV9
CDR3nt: TGTGCCAGCAGTTCGGGGAGCGCTCTATCGTCTGGGGCCAACGTCCTGACTTTC
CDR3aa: CASSSGSALSSGANVLTF

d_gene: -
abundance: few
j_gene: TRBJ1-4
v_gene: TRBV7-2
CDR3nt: TGTGCCAGCAGCTTAGGCTTAACTAATGAAAAACTGTTTTTT
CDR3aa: CASSLGLTNEKLFF

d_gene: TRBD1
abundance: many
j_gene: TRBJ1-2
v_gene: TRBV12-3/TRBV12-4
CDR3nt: TGTGCCAGCAGTCGACAGGGCTCGAGGGGCTACACCTTC
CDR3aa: CASSRQGSRGYTF

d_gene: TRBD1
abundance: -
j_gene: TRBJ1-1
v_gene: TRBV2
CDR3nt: TGTGCCAGCAGTCCTGAACAGGGGACTGAAGCTTTCTTT
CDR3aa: CASSPEQGTEAFF

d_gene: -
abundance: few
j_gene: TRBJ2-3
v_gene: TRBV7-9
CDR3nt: TGTGCCAGCAGCTTAACGCGGGGGCACACAGATACGCAGTATTTT
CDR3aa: CASSLTRGHTDTQYF

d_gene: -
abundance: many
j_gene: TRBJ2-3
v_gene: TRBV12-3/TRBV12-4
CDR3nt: TGTGCCAGCTCCTCCTCTGGGGGCTACACAGATACGCAGTATTTT
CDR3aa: CASSSSGGYTDTQYF

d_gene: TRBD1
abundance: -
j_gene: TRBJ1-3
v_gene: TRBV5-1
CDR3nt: TGCGCCAGCAGCTTGGGACAGGGAGGAAACACCATATATTTT
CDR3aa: CASSLGQGGNTIYF